This T cell receptor (beta chain) was sequenced during a study of T cell responses to AZD1222 COVID-19 vaccine (dated by TCRdb to the early 2020s). At the level of the whole study: AZD1222 recipients with second doses at about 4 weeks or about 12 weeks were pooled, because spike-specific TCR depth and breadth did not differ between schedules. TCR sequencing covered 230 to 250 trial participants: some 210 given two doses of AZD1222 and about 26 given two doses of MenACWY control vaccine. Enrollment into the trials was organized by age into subgroups of 18-55, 56-69 and 70-plus years, and those subgroups contained roughly 140, 27 and 60 TCR-sequenced participants, respectively.

The time point label here, explained by the study, means: baseline before first vaccination. Vaccinee samples came from UK trials COV001 and COV002, including a single-blind randomized controlled phase 2/3 trial of AZD1222 (ChAdOx1 nCoV-19) in healthy adults. For TCRbeta chain sequencing, PBMC samples from trial participants were taken at day 0 and at day 28 after the second dose. To note about this clone: Its target antigen remains unknown. No much larger clone is present one base from it, and per-base qualities are unavailable.

The CDR3 regions of human TCRbeta chains were analyzed by immunosequencing. Per the authors' processing: TCRs in the repertoires were matched against a reference library of SARS-CoV-2-specific TCRs that had been generated with the MIRA antigen-specificity platform. Breadth was defined as the fraction of unique TCRs that were SARS-CoV-2-associated, and depth was defined as the fraction of total T cells that were SARS-CoV-2-associated. Using the MIRA data, every spike-specific TCR was mapped to the spike region that the TCR reacted to and assigned to either a CD4 or a CD8 class. Log10-transformed breadth and depth values were compared by one-way ANOVA with Sidak's multiple comparisons tests. TCRdb took over this immuneACCESS table, retaining in-frame rearrangements with V and J assigned. Such tables are incomplete; in checked studies, under half of the missing clones stem from an unresolved V gene, and the remainder is unexplained. For V, J and clone size, that table is used; D and trimming come from the DNA. This sample lists 150,000 or so clones; nearly 90% were detected once. Jointly, the top ten make up about 5% of the sample.

Overall study results and their limits: No day 14 peak-response samples were available, so repertoires were characterized only after the peak T cell response. The 56-69-year group was small, and its depth increase did not reach significance, likely because of low power. Reportedly, close to half of the unique spike-specific TCRs recognized epitopes lying outside the regions that are mutated in the B.1.351 and B.1.1.7 variants. Conclusions about previously exposed vaccinees are limited because only six or seven AZD1222 recipients were SARS-CoV-2 seropositive at baseline. Vaccine-associated CD4 TCRs spanned the whole spike protein, with dominant responses in regions 160-218 and 743-854. Participants were mostly white British and included more females than males, and it was suggested by the authors that clonal diversity may have been underestimated. A significant rise in spike-specific TCR breadth and depth was observed after two AZD1222 doses relative to day 0 and relative to MenACWY recipients.

V and J are truncated by 3 bases and 7 bases respectively, leaving an intervening sequence of 10 bases. The CDR3 numbers 13 residues from cysteine through phenylalanine. Only the CDR3 part of the read is kept: 39 bases, read in frame from the first base. This specimen was peripheral blood, taken on day 0 of AZD1222 vaccination. This TCR derives from an adult in good health. This receptor chain uses TRBV12-3 or TRBV12-4 and TRBJ1-5, with the D gene uncertain. The base sequence is TGTGCCAGCAGTTTTACCGGGCGACAGCCCCAGCATTTT. This sequence encodes CASSFTGRQPQHF.